This paragraph reports one TCR beta chain. Its specificity is not known. This specimen belongs to a study of cytomegalovirus exposure and HLA in healthy donors. Primers: 60 Vbeta forward and 13 Jbeta reverse. Profiled with immunoSEQ multiplex PCR; TCRdb holds only in-frame clones, not every one. The profile shows over 110,000 clones, roughly three quarters of them singletons. General study findings and limits: While the bulk of TCR sequences proved rare, some public TCRs turned up in many donors. Prior analysis indicated that the majority of TCR beta V segments exhibited productivity approximately 87% or approximately 30% of the time. TCR beta V- and J-gene trimming, according to a later analysis, was linked to a missense DCLRE1C variant.

The CDR3 sequence is 13 residues long. CDR1 SQVTM and CDR2 ANQGSEA come from the germline V gene. Trimming took off 4 bases at V and 4 bases at J, with 13 bases between the two ends. The V gene is TRBV29-1, the J gene TRBJ2-5; possibly TRBD2 for D (6 bases). The clonotype originates from a female donor in good health and CMV-seronegative. The sample was PBMCs. The CDR3 bases are TGCAGCGTTGCCCCCCGGGGAGGAGAGACCCAGTACTTC. As protein: CSVAPRGGETQYF. Based on the CDR3 plus reference TRBV29-1 and TRBJ2-5, the full variable domain is SAVISQKPSRDICQRGTSLTIQCQVDSQVTMMFWYRQQPGQSLTLIATANQGSEATYESGFVIDKFPISRPNLTFSTLTVSNMSPEDSSIYLCSVAPRGGETQYFGPGTRLLVL.